What follows are 29 T cell receptor beta chains derived from one specimen sequenced in a study of blood T cell repertoires in COVID-19. Profiling relied on immunoSEQ multiplex PCR, and the TCRdb table lists in-frame clones only, not all of them. The sample has roughly 240,000 clones, 82% seen once. The sequenced material came from peripheral blood. Receptors originate from a woman older than 75 with acute or convalescent COVID-19.

V usage is TRBV19 and J usage is TRBJ1-1, with D uncertain. Germline loops: CDR1 LNHDA, CDR2 SQIVND (reference sequence). Trimming removed 3 bases at V and 3 bases at J, with 8 bases between. The CDR3 consists of 13 residues. This chain's CDR3 is CASSMSSDTEAFF. In DNA, the CDR3 is TGTGCCAGTAGTATGAGCAGCGACACTGAAGCTTTCTTT.

This clone was detected once. The chain combines TRBV30 with TRBJ2-2; D is ambiguous. The CDR3 has 12 residues. Looked up from germline, CDR1 is GTSNPN and CDR2 is SVGIG (reference sequence). V was cut by 3 bases and J by 7 bases, with 9 bases left in between. CDR3 loop: CAWSREFGELFF. The DNA for the CDR3 is TGTGCCTGGAGCCGCGAGTTCGGGGAGCTGTTTTTT.

J is TRBJ2-2 and V is TRBV28; TRBD1 matches 7 bases. CDR1 and CDR2 (germline): MDHEN, SYDVKM. The CDR3 sequence is 15 residues long. The V segment lost 5 bases and the J segment 1 base; nucleotides outside the gene matches: 4. The CDR3 coding sequence is TGTGCCAGCAGTGGGACAGCCCTGAACACCGGGGAGCTGTTTTTT. Amino acid sequence: CASSGTALNTGELFF.

Worth noting for this clone: Additional DNA sequences in this sample encode the identical CDR3. The chain links TRBV11-3 to TRBJ2-1; 13 positions agree with TRBD2. V was clipped by 0 bases and J by 5 bases; unmatched bases: 1. Germline V CDR1 and CDR2: SGHNT, YENEEA. CDR3 length: 16 residues. CDR3 in DNA: TGTGCCAGCAGCTTAGAACTAGCGGGGGGGAACAATGAGCAGTTCTTC. Translated: CASSLELAGGNNEQFF.

The chain uses TRBV18 and TRBJ2-1, with TRBD2 matching 8 bases. The germline gives CDR1 KGHSH, CDR2 LQKENI. The J segment lost 0 bases and the V segment lost 4 bases, leaving 5 bases of the junction unmatched. The CDR3 runs to 16 residues. CDR3 bases: TGTGCCAGCTCACGTGCCGGGACTAGCTCCTACAATGAGCAGTTCTTC. As protein: CASSRAGTSSYNEQFF.

Here the CDR3 DNA reads TGTGCCAGCAGTTACGAGACAGGCAAAAACACTGAAGCTTTCTTT. Translating it yields CASSYETGKNTEAFF. The V call is TRBV6-6, the J call TRBJ1-1, with a possible D match to TRBD1 (6 bases). The length of the CDR3 is 15 residues. Deletions cut 2 bases from V and 2 bases from J, with 12 bases between. The germline V gene has CDR1 MNHNY and CDR2 SVGAGI (reference sequence).

V is TRBV19 and J is TRBJ2-7; 10 bases match TRBD2. The CDR3 has 16 residues. Germline V lookup: CDR1 LNHDA, CDR2 SQIVND (reference sequence). After removal of 5 bases from V and 0 bases from J, the junction contained 7 bases not matched to a gene. CDR3 coding DNA: TGTGCCAGTAGTCCCGCTGCTAGCGGGGGCTCCTACGAGCAGTACTTC. Translation gives CASSPAASGGSYEQYF.

The CDR3 coding sequence is TGTGCCAGCAGTCCCCTAGGACAAAGCAATCAGCCCCAGCATTTT. This translates into CASSPLGQSNQPQHF. This chain connects TRBV6-2 or TRBV6-3 to TRBJ1-5, with a tentative D call TRBD1 (5 bases). The CDR3 totals 15 residues. CDR1 is MNHEY and CDR2 is SVGEGT in the germline V gene. V shed 5 bases and J shed 1 base, with 12 bases lying between them.

The gene calls are TRBV30 and TRBJ1-4, with D perhaps TRBD1 (6 bases). V was shortened by 2 bases and J by 3 bases, with 10 bases between the two germline ends. The CDR3 has 14 residues. CDR1 is GTSNPN, CDR2 SVGIG, per germline (reference sequence). The CDR3 bases are TGTGCCTGGAGTACAGGGTACCCTAATGAAAAACTGTTTTTT. Its protein is CAWSTGYPNEKLFF.

The CDR3: CASRQGSTTDTQYF. CDR3 coding DNA: TGCGCCAGTCGACAGGGTTCTACGACAGATACGCAGTATTTT. This rearrangement joins TRBV5-1 to TRBJ2-3; 7 bases map to TRBD1. Per the germline V gene, CDR1 is SGHRS and CDR2 is YFSETQ. The CDR3 runs 14 residues. Losses at the gene ends were 8 bases for V and 3 bases for J; bases not matched to a gene: 9. The full variable domain, its missing parts supplied by reference TRBV5-1 and TRBJ2-3, is KAGVTQTPRYLIKTRGQQVTLSCSPISGHRSVSWYQQTPGQGLQFLFEYFSETQRNKGNFPGRFSGRQFSNSRSEMNVSTLELGDSALYLCASRQGSTTDTQYFGPGTRLTVL.

This clone came up a few times. The rearrangement joins TRBV27 to TRBJ1-1; the D gene is possibly TRBD1 (6 bases). The CDR3 is 12 residues long. V was trimmed by 6 bases and J by 4 bases, leaving 9 bases between them. Per germline, CDR1 MNHEY and CDR2 SMNVEV (reference sequence). The CDR3 region has the DNA TGTGCCAGCAGCACCAGGGGCACTGAAGCTTTCTTT. It yields the protein CASSTRGTEAFF.

The chain uses TRBV3-1 (or the pseudogene TRBV3-2) and TRBJ1-5, with no clear D. Germline CDR1 LGHDT, CDR2 YNNKEL (reference sequence). The length of the CDR3 is 13 residues. V was pared by 3 bases and J by 9 bases, with 12 bases between. The CDR3 DNA sequence: TGTGCCAGCAGCCATTCGATTGAGGGGCCCCAGCATTTT. This translates into CASSHSIEGPQHF.

This clone came up once. J is TRBJ1-3 and V is TRBV28, with TRBD1 matching over 9 bases. The V gene end was trimmed by 1 base and the J gene end by 4 bases; junction bases not matched to a gene: 5. Per germline, CDR1 MDHEN and CDR2 SYDVKM. The CDR3 is made up of 16 amino acids. The CDR3 DNA follows: TGTGCCAGCAGTTTATATGGGACAGGGATCGGAAACACCATATATTTT. Its protein product is CASSLYGTGIGNTIYF.

There are a few counts of this clone. This sequence joins TRBV3-1 (or the pseudogene TRBV3-2) and TRBJ2-2; D is perhaps TRBD1 (6 bases). CDR1 and CDR2 (germline): LGHDT, YNNKEL (reference sequence). V lost 5 bases and J lost 5, with 12 bases in between. The CDR3 is made up of 14 amino acids. The CDR3 region has the DNA TGTGCCAGCAGCTACCAGGGGAGAACCGGGGAGCTGTTTTTT. This encodes CASSYQGRTGELFF.

This clone appeared a few times. This sequence joins TRBV7-2 and TRBJ2-7; D is possibly TRBD2 (5 bases). The V end was cut by 1 base, the J end by 3 bases, with 13 bases between. The CDR3 consists of 15 residues. Germline values: CDR1 SGHTA, CDR2 FQGNSA. CDR3: CASSLELVRSYEQYF. The DNA for the CDR3 is TGTGCCAGCAGCTTAGAACTAGTCAGAAGCTACGAGCAGTACTTC.

The chain is built from TRBV4-1 and TRBJ1-4; 12 nucleotides line up with TRBD1. In germline, CDR1 is MGHRA, CDR2 YSYEKL. V dropped 4 bases and J dropped 1; count of bases not matched to a gene: 13. The CDR3 totals 20 residues. The DNA for the CDR3 is TGCGCCAGCAGCCGGGGGATCGGGACAGGGGGCCAGGGAACTAATGAAAAACTGTTTTTT. Protein sequence: CASSRGIGTGGQGTNEKLFF.

Remarks on this clone: In the same sample, other DNA sequences code for this CDR3. The chain carries TRBV5-1 and TRBJ1-5, with 7 positions matching TRBD1. Germline assignment: CDR1 SGHRS and CDR2 YFSETQ. V dropped 2 bases and J dropped 0; count of bases not matched to a gene: 2. The length of the CDR3 is 15 residues. The CDR3 loop is CASSLGDSSNQPQHF. CDR3 coding DNA: TGCGCCAGCAGCTTAGGGGACAGTAGCAATCAGCCCCAGCATTTT. Using reference TRBV5-1 and TRBJ1-5 for the parts outside the CDR3, the full variable domain is KAGVTQTPRYLIKTRGQQVTLSCSPISGHRSVSWYQQTPGQGLQFLFEYFSETQRNKGNFPGRFSGRQFSNSRSEMNVSTLELGDSALYLCASSLGDSSNQPQHFGDGTRLSIL.

CDR3 nucleotides: TGCGCCAGCAGTCAATCAGATACAGGGGCAGACAACACTGAAGCTTTCTTT. Protein product: CASSQSDTGADNTEAFF. The chain links TRBV23-1 to TRBJ1-1; 7 nucleotides line up with TRBD1. TRBV23-1 is known as an ORF, though its function is uncertain. This CDR3 contains 17 residues. With V trimmed by 0 bases and J by 2 bases, 9 bases remained unmatched.

This chain uses TRBV5-1 with TRBJ2-5; D gene unclear. The CDR3 is made up of 14 amino acids. Trimming shortened V by 0 bases and J by 1 base, and 7 bases separated the two germline ends. Germline V gives CDR1 SGHRS, CDR2 YFSETQ. CDR3 DNA sequence: TGCGCCAGCAGCTTGGTCGAGATCCAAGAGACCCAGTACTTC. Protein sequence: CASSLVEIQETQYF.

The V gene is TRBV5-4, the J gene TRBJ1-2; 7 nucleotides agree with TRBD1. This CDR3 spans 16 amino acids. Germline CDR1 is SGHNT and CDR2 is YYREEE (reference sequence). The V and J ends lost 1 base and 8 bases, in that order; junction bases with no gene match: 14. Here the CDR3 DNA reads TGTGCCAGCAGCTTGCACTCTCAGGGGGGTATGTTCGGCTACACCTTC. Its protein is CASSLHSQGGMFGYTF.

The chain uses TRBV7-9 and TRBJ2-7; possibly TRBD1 for D (6 bases). The V and J ends lost 6 bases and 5 bases respectively, with 17 bases between them. The CDR3 runs to 14 residues. Germline loops: CDR1 SEHNR, CDR2 FQNEAQ (reference sequence). The CDR3 DNA reads TGTGCCAGCAGTGGCTGGACAGAGAAGGACGAGCAGTACTTC. Protein product: CASSGWTEKDEQYF.

The chain carries TRBV12-3 or TRBV12-4 and TRBJ1-1, with 8 bases lining up with TRBD1. Trimming at V came to 6 bases and at J to 11 bases, leaving 5 bases not matched to a gene. The CDR3 sequence is 11 residues long. The CDR3 DNA reads TGTGCCAGCAGCCAGGACAGGGCTGCTTTCTTT. The encoded protein is CASSQDRAAFF.

This chain links TRBV6-5 with TRBJ1-1; D ambiguous. With 5 bases removed from V and 0 bases from J, the gap between germline ends came to 13 bases. The germline gives CDR1 MNHEY, CDR2 SVGAGI. The CDR3 loop spans 15 amino acids. The chain's CDR3 is CASSRPGRLNTEAFF. DNA for the CDR3: TGTGCCAGCAGTCGCCCAGGTAGATTGAACACTGAAGCTTTCTTT.

The chain carries TRBV29-1 and TRBJ1-1; no reliable D call. Trimming cost V 6 bases and J 4 bases, with 15 bases left between them. Germline values: CDR1 SQVTM, CDR2 ANQGSEA. This CDR3 is 13 amino acids long. In DNA form, the CDR3 reads TGCAGCGTCGGGAAGGTTGTGGGCACTGAAGCTTTCTTT. It is translated as CSVGKVVGTEAFF.

The chain employs TRBV6-2 or TRBV6-3 and TRBJ1-2, with 8 bases identical to TRBD1. The V gene's germline CDR1 is MNHEY and CDR2 SVGEGT. Germline trimming cut 2 bases from V and 8 bases from J; bases unmatched to any gene: 7. The CDR3 runs to 14 residues. This chain's CDR3 is CASSYGQGAGGYTF. Here the CDR3 DNA reads TGTGCCAGCAGTTACGGGCAGGGGGCCGGCGGCTACACCTTC.

This clone was seen a single time. The chain is built from TRBV7-9 and TRBJ2-5, with D perhaps matching TRBD1 (6 bases). The CDR3 extends over 15 amino acids. Trimming pared 1 base from V and 1 base from J, leaving 10 bases between. Germline CDR1 reads SEHNR; CDR2 reads FQNEAQ (reference sequence). This chain's CDR3 is CASSLGGLLQETQYF. In DNA, the CDR3 is TGTGCCAGCAGCTTAGGGGGGCTACTCCAAGAGACCCAGTACTTC.

This chain links TRBV13 with TRBJ2-2; 11 nucleotides align to TRBD2. V shed 0 bases, J shed 6 bases, and the junction held 3 bases outside the gene matches. CDR1 and CDR2 (germline): PRHDT, FYEKMQ (reference sequence). The CDR3 totals 16 residues. The DNA of the CDR3 is TGTGCCAGCAGCTTAGGACTAGCGGGGGATCCCGGGGAGCTGTTTTTT. This translates into CASSLGLAGDPGELFF.

The V and J genes are TRBV28 and TRBJ2-7; 7 bases align to TRBD1. Per the germline V gene, CDR1 is MDHEN and CDR2 is SYDVKM. This CDR3 comprises 15 residues. V shed 1 base, J shed 3 bases, and the junction held 6 bases outside the gene matches. As DNA, the CDR3 is TGTGCCAGCAGTTTATTAGGGGGCGAGAACTACGAGCAGTACTTC. Amino acid sequence: CASSLLGGENYEQYF.

This rearrangement joins TRBV27 to TRBJ1-2; D is undetermined. The germline V and J ends were trimmed by 1 base and 1 base, with 7 bases remaining between them. From germline, CDR1 is MNHEY and CDR2 SMNVEV (reference sequence). This CDR3 comprises 14 residues. The chain's CDR3 is CASSLYPVNYGYTF. CDR3 DNA sequence: TGTGCCAGCAGTTTATATCCAGTTAACTATGGCTACACCTTC.